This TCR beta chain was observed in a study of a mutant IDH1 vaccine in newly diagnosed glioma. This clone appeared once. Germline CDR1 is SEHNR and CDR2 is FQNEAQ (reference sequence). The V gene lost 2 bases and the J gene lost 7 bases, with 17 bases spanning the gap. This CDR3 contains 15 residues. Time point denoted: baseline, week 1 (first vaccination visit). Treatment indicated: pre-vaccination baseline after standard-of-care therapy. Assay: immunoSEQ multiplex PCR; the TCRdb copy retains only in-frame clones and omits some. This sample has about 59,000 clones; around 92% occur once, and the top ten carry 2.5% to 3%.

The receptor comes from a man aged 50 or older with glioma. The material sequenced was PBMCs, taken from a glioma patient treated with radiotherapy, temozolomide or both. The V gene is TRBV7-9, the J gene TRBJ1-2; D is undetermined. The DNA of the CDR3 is TGTGCCAGCAGCTTAAACCCCCAGACCCTCCGTGGCTACACCTTC. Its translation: CASSLNPQTLRGYTF.